This T cell receptor (beta chain) was captured by sequencing in a study of shared clonotypes between healthy human individuals. Study context: Three CD4 naive, three CD4 memory, two CD8 naive and one CD8 memory plate were used per donor.

The study enrolled healthy HIV-negative adults without recent acute infections or vaccinations as donors. This clone is a singleton in its sample. The method was immunoSEQ multiplex PCR; TCRdb's version includes in-frame clones alone and lacks a portion of them. The repertoire holds roughly 2.4 million clones, with approximately 94% as singletons. Looked up from germline, CDR1 is SNHLY and CDR2 is FYNNEI. V was clipped by 3 bases and J by 2 bases, with 13 bases between them. The CDR3 runs to 15 residues. The genes are TRBV2 and TRBJ2-5, with no clear D. The clonotype originates from a man younger than 35 in good health. Sequenced material: naive CD4+ T cells sorted from blood. The sample's subset: CD45RA+ positively selected. In DNA, the CDR3 is TGTGCCAGCAGTGACCTAGATCCCCTACAAGAGACCCAGTACTTC. Its protein is CASSDLDPLQETQYF.